This entry lists 17 T cell receptor beta chains sequenced from one sample in a study of molecular identifiers for immune sequencing clone quantification (dated by TCRdb to the late 2010s). Library construction relied on PCR. TCRdb names NextSeq 500 as the instrument used. TCRdb reworked the public reads: Q25 trimming with fastp, MiXCR clone assembly, productive beta chains retained. Under each unique CDR3 protein, matching rows form one entry showing the most common genes and DNA. This sample lists tens of thousands of distinct CDR3 sequences; nearly 25% were detected once. The top ten clones comprise 0.78% of the sample. The sequenced material came from naive CD8+ T cells from blood, with Jurkat cell RNA spiked in. The sample's cell subset or site, from its label and the paper: FACS-sorted CD8+CD4-CCR7+CD45RA+ naive T cells. These receptors all come from a human donor in good health. Some libraries in this study had Jurkat cell RNA spiked in.

With regard to this clonotype: With a much larger clone just one base away, this may be a read error. The chain combines TRBV4-3 with TRBJ2-3, with D uncertain. CDR1 and CDR2 from the germline V gene are LGHNA and YSLEER. V was cut by 5 bases and J by 8 bases, with 20 bases left in between. The CDR3 covers 15 residues. The CDR3 sequence is CASSSLRDPEATQYF. CDR3 DNA sequence: TGCGCCAGCAGCTCGCTCCGAGACCCAGAGGCTACGCAGTATTTT.

This clonotype was found once. A clone one base away is much larger, so this may be a read error. V is TRBV29-1 and J is TRBJ2-1; D is ambiguous. The CDR3 covers 12 residues. Per the germline V gene, CDR1 is SQVTM and CDR2 is ANQGSEA. V lost 4 bases to trimming and J lost 0 bases, with 4 bases between them. CDR3 protein: CSVVPSYNEQFF. The DNA of the CDR3 is TGCAGCGTTGTACCCTCCTACAATGAGCAGTTCTTC.

CDR3 bases: TGTGCCAGCAGCCCGATGTCGAACACCATATATTTT. Translating it yields CASSPMSNTIYF. The rearrangement joins TRBV13 to TRBJ1-3; D is uncertain. V was cut by 5 bases and J by 7 bases, with 9 bases left in between. CDR3 length: 12 residues. CDR1 and CDR2 from the germline V gene are PRHDT and FYEKMQ (reference sequence). The entire variable domain, with the rest obtained from reference TRBV13 and TRBJ1-3, is as follows: AAGVIQSPRHLIKEKRETATLKCYPIPRHDTVYWYQQGPGQDPQFLISFYEKMQSDKGSIPDRFSAQQFSDYHSELNMSSLELGDSALYFCASSPMSNTIYFGEGSWLTVV.

V usage is TRBV4-1 and J usage is TRBJ1-1; D is ambiguous. The germline V and J ends were trimmed by 2 bases and 1 base, with 8 bases remaining between them. The germline CDR1 and CDR2 sequences are MGHRA and YSYEKL. The CDR3 has 14 residues. CDR3 nucleotides: TGCGCCAGCAGCCAATTTCTCAGGAACACTGAAGCTTTCTTT. It yields the protein CASSQFLRNTEAFF.

This clonotype turned up a few times. V is TRBV6-1 and J is TRBJ2-3; 12 bases agree with TRBD2. In germline, CDR1 is MNHNS, CDR2 SASEGT. Losses at the gene ends were 5 bases for V and 2 bases for J; bases not matched to a gene: 5. The CDR3 runs 16 residues. CDR3 in amino acids: CASSRTSGVITDTQYF. Here the CDR3 DNA reads TGTGCCAGCAGTCGGACTAGCGGGGTGATCACAGATACGCAGTATTTT.

This clonotype was seen only once. The chain recombines TRBV20-1 with TRBJ1-1; 8 bases align to TRBD1. The junction had 2 bases not matched to a gene; V was cut back by 5 bases and J by 6 bases. Germline assignment: CDR1 DFQATT and CDR2 SNEGSKA (reference sequence). The length of the CDR3 is 11 residues. For the CDR3, the DNA is TGCAGTGCTGGACAGGGCCCTGAAGCTTTCTTT. It is translated as CSAGQGPEAFF.

In this sample, this clonotype turned up many times. V and J are TRBV5-4 and TRBJ1-1; 10 bases map to TRBD1. Germline V gene sequence: CDR1 SGHNT, CDR2 YYREEE (reference sequence). Trimming cost V 4 bases and J 4 bases; bases outside gene matches: 10. The CDR3 covers 16 residues. The chain's CDR3 is CASSPGTGALSTEAFF. Written as DNA, the CDR3 is TGTGCCAGCAGCCCCGGGACAGGGGCCCTTAGCACTGAAGCTTTCTTT.

This clonotype was seen many times. This chain links TRBV28 with TRBJ2-7; TRBD1 matches at 7 bases. The CDR3 has 14 amino acids. Trimming removed 6 bases from V and 1 base from J; junction bases left unmatched: 6. Germline CDR1 reads MDHEN; CDR2 reads SYDVKM. The DNA of the CDR3 is TGTGCCAGCAGCTCCGGGACAGAGTCCTACGAGCAGTACTTC. Amino acid sequence: CASSSGTESYEQYF.

Notes on this clonotype: A read error may explain this, as a much larger clone is one base away. The J gene is TRBJ2-2, the V gene TRBV5-1; D is uncertain. Germline assignment: CDR1 SGHRS and CDR2 YFSETQ. V was pared by 0 bases and J by 1 base, with 7 bases between. The CDR3 is 15 residues long. The CDR3, as DNA: TGCGCCAGCAGCTTGGCGGCAGGGAACACCGGGGAGCTGTTTTTT. It translates to CASSLAAGNTGELFF.

This clonotype appeared once. The rearrangement joins TRBV5-1 to TRBJ1-1; tentatively, D is TRBD1 (6 bases). The germline V and J ends were trimmed by 4 bases and 3 bases, with 16 bases remaining between them. The CDR3 has 15 amino acids. Germline V lookup: CDR1 SGHRS, CDR2 YFSETQ. For the CDR3, the DNA is TGCGCCAGCAGCATTTATACAGGGTCGGACACTGAAGCTTTCTTT. It encodes CASSIYTGSDTEAFF.

As regards this clonotype: At one boundary the junction diverges from the germline segment, which might be a read error. This chain uses TRBV28 with TRBJ2-6; D is perhaps TRBD1 (5 bases). Germline V gene sequence: CDR1 MDHEN, CDR2 SYDVKM. The CDR3 extends over 14 amino acids. In DNA, the CDR3 is TGTGCCAGCTATGGTGGGGCTGGGGCCGACGTCCTGACTTTC. This translates into CASYGGAGADVLTF. Combining the CDR3 with reference TRBV28 and TRBJ2-6 gives the whole variable domain DVKVTQSSRYLVKRTGEKVFLECVQDMDHENMFWYRQDPGLGLRLIYFSYDVKMKEKGDIPEGYSVSREKKERFSLILESASTNQTSMYLCASYGGAGADVLTFGAGSRLTVL.

Concerning this clonotype: One base away lies a much larger clone, so this may be a sequencing read error. CDR3 loop: CSANPEGAPYEQYF. DNA of the CDR3: TGCAGTGCTAACCCTGAGGGAGCTCCCTACGAGCAGTACTTC. The chain employs TRBV20-1 and TRBJ2-7; D may be TRBD2 (5 bases). CDR3 length: 14 residues. Germline CDR1 DFQATT, CDR2 SNEGSKA (reference sequence). The V and J ends lost 4 bases and 2 bases respectively, with 15 bases between them.

About this clonotype itself: The junction and the germline gene differ at one end; a read error may be behind it. This rearrangement joins TRBV5-1 to TRBJ2-7; D may correspond to TRBD1 or TRBD2 (5 bases each). Germline V gene data show CDR1 as SGHRS and CDR2 as YFSETQ. The CDR3 length is 13 residues. DNA for the CDR3: TGCGCCAGCAGCTGGGACCGCTCCTACGAGCAGTGCTTC. Translation: CASSWDRSYEQCF. Drawing the rest from reference TRBV5-1 and TRBJ2-7, the complete variable domain is KAGVTQTPRYLIKTRGQQVTLSCSPISGHRSVSWYQQTPGQGLQFLFEYFSETQRNKGNFPGRFSGRQFSNSRSEMNVSTLELGDSALYLCASSWDRSYEQCFGPGTRLTVT.

Ten or more counts support this clonotype. The CDR3 region is CASSQETADEQYF. In DNA form, the CDR3 reads TGCGCCAGCAGCCAAGAGACAGCGGACGAGCAGTACTTC. The genes are TRBV4-3 and TRBJ2-7; D is perhaps TRBD1 or TRBD2 (5 bases each). Trimming took off 0 bases at V and 5 bases at J, with 8 bases between the two ends. The CDR3 spans 13 residues. In germline, CDR1 is LGHNA, CDR2 YSLEER.

Ten or more counts support this clonotype. This chain links TRBV25-1 with TRBJ2-1; D is unresolved. Per germline, CDR1 MGHDK and CDR2 SYGVNS. V was trimmed by 3 bases and J by 8 bases, leaving 20 bases between them. The CDR3 covers 16 residues. This CDR3 reads CASSDIMIGSLDEQFF. CDR3 coding DNA: TGTGCCAGCAGTGACATCATGATAGGATCGCTCGATGAGCAGTTCTTC.

Concerning this clonotype: This clone may be a read error of a much larger clone one base away. This chain uses TRBV7-9 with TRBJ2-7; D gene unclear. The V gene lost 5 bases and the J gene lost 5 bases, with 16 bases spanning the gap. The germline CDR1 and CDR2 sequences are SEHNR and FQNEAQ (reference sequence). The CDR3 spans 14 residues. The CDR3 bases are TGTGCCAGCAGCGACGGACCCCCTGAGGACGAGCAGTACTTC. Encoded protein: CASSDGPPEDEQYF.

About this clonotype: A read error may explain this, as a much larger clone is one base away. The V gene is TRBV2, the J gene TRBJ2-3; D is ambiguous. The germline gives CDR1 SNHLY, CDR2 FYNNEI. V was trimmed by 10 bases and J by 9 bases, leaving 14 bases between them. The CDR3 contains 11 residues. The CDR3 DNA is TGTGCCACCTCTCTACGCGACACGCAGTATTTT. It encodes CATSLRDTQYF.